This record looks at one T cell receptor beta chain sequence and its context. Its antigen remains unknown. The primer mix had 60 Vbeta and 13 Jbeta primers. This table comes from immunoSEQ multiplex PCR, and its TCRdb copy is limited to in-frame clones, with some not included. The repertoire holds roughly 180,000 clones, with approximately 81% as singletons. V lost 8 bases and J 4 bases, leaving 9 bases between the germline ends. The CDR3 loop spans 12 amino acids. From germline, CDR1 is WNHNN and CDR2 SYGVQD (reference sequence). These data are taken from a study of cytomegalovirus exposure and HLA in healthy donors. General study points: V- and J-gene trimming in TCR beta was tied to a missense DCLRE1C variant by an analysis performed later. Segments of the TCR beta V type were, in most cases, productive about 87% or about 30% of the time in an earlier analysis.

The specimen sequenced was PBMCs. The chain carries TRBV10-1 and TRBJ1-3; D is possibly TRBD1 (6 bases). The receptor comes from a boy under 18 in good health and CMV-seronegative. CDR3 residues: CASPQGGNTIYF. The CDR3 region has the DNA TGCGCCAGCCCCCAGGGGGGAAACACCATATATTTT.